What follows describes a single T cell receptor beta chain. In the authors' methods: Estimated nucleated cell counts came from reference gene primer amplification. TCRdb keeps only in-frame clones here, not all; method: immunoSEQ multiplex PCR. The V and J calls and clone size are taken from that table; D and trimming were inferred from the DNA. The sample lists 180,000 or so clones; more than 85% were seen once. CDR1 and CDR2 (germline): SGHRS, YFSETQ. V was trimmed by 4 bases and J by 4 bases, leaving 12 bases between them. CDR3 length equals 14 residues. The sample comes from a study of blood T cell repertoires in COVID-19. On the study more broadly: Samples came from the United States, Italy and Spain, spanning acute and convalescent COVID-19.

The J gene is TRBJ2-1, the V gene TRBV5-1; D remains ambiguous. Material for sequencing was peripheral blood. The TCR originated in a woman aged 80 or older in a cohort sampled during active or convalescent COVID-19. This chain's CDR3 is CASSQPGLYNEQFF. The CDR3 DNA follows: TGCGCCAGCAGCCAGCCGGGTCTTTACAATGAGCAGTTCTTC.